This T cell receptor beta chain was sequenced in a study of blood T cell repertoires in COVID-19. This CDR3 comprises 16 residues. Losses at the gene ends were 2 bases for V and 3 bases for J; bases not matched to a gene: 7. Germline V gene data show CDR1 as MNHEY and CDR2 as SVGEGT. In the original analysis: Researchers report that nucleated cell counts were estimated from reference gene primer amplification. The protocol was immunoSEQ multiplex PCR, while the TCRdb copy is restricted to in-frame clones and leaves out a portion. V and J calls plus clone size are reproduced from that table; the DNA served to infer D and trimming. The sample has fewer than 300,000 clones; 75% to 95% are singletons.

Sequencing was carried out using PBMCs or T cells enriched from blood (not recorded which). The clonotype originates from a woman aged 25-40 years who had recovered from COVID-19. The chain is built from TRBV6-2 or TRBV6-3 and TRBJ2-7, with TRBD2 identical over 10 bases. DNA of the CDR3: TGTGCCAGCAGTTACGGCGCTAGCGGGAGTGGCTACGAGCAGTACTTC. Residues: CASSYGASGSGYEQYF.